This is a list of T cell receptor beta chains from one sample in a study of blood T cell repertoires in COVID-19. Clones were read by immunoSEQ multiplex PCR, and TCRdb kept only the in-frame ones, dropping some. The top ten clones hold 5% to 6% of a sample with roughly 150,000 clones, approximately 84% of them seen once. Material: peripheral blood. The receptors come from a woman between 50 and 59 years old with COVID-19, enrolled during active disease. Both conserved end residues are part of each CDR3. D genes are given only for firm matches. Size tells how often a clone was seen (once, few, many) or the class of an expanded clone, and some rows leave it out.

>TRBV4-3|.|TRBD1|TRBJ2-2
CASSQGTGDTGELFF
TGCGCCAGCAGCCAGGGGACAGGGGACACCGGGGAGCTGTTTTTT
>TRBV28|.|.|TRBJ1-1
CASSLPQGGWNTEAFF
TGTGCCAGCAGTTTACCTCAGGGTGGGTGGAACACTGAAGCTTTCTTT
>TRBV2|.|.|TRBJ1-5
CASSDGQLNQPQHF
TGTGCCAGCAGTGATGGGCAGCTCAATCAGCCCCAGCATTTT
>TRBV25-1|.|.|TRBJ1-5
CASSEDGPNQPQHF
TGTGCCAGCAGTGAAGATGGCCCTAATCAGCCCCAGCATTTT
>TRBV7-3|.|.|TRBJ2-5
CASSLTQWETQYF
TGTGCCAGCAGCTTAACTCAGTGGGAGACCCAGTACTTC
>TRBV11-2|few|.|TRBJ1-5
CASSLDLGLNQPQHF
TGTGCCAGCAGCTTAGATCTGGGGCTCAATCAGCCCCAGCATTTT
>TRBV7-5|.|.|TRBJ2-1
CVRSLAGTVYNEQFF
TGTGTCAGAAGCTTAGCCGGGACAGTATACAATGAGCAGTTCTTC
>TRBV5-1|.|TRBD1|TRBJ1-2
CASSEESGQSFYGYTF
TGCGCCAGCAGCGAGGAGTCGGGACAGTCATTCTATGGCTACACCTTC
>TRBV5-1|.|.|TRBJ2-4
CASSLVLAGPINIQYF
TGCGCCAGCAGCTTGGTTTTGGCTGGTCCGATAAACATTCAGTACTTC
>TRBV19|.|.|TRBJ2-7
CASSMDRYEQYF
TGTGCCAGTAGTATGGACAGATACGAGCAGTACTTC
>TRBV18|.|.|TRBJ1-1
CASSRGRENTEAFF
TGTGCCAGCTCTCGCGGGAGGGAGAACACTGAAGCTTTCTTT
>TRBV7-3|.|.|TRBJ2-4
CASSFEPGHENIQYF
TGTGCCAGCAGCTTTGAACCGGGACACGAAAACATTCAGTACTTC
>TRBV13|.|TRBD2|TRBJ2-1
CASSNSGVPYNEQFF
TGTGCCAGCAGCAATAGCGGGGTCCCCTACAATGAGCAGTTCTTC
>TRBV12-3/TRBV12-4|.|.|TRBJ1-4
CASNGDGEKLFF
TGTGCCAGCAACGGGGATGGGGAAAAACTGTTTTTT
>TRBV28|.|.|TRBJ1-1
CASSLLGVAFF
TGTGCCAGCAGTTTACTAGGGGTAGCTTTCTTT
>TRBV28|once|.|TRBJ2-2
CASSPGQLRTGELFF
TGTGCCAGCAGTCCAGGACAGTTACGGACCGGGGAGCTGTTTTTT
>TRBV11-3|.|.|TRBJ2-3
CASSLALGLLGGADTQYF
TGTGCCAGCAGCTTAGCCCTGGGACTTCTTGGTGGCGCAGATACGCAGTATTTT
>TRBV6-4|.|.|TRBJ2-2
CASSEHDYMTSSNTGELFF
TGTGCCAGCAGTGAGCACGACTACATGACCTCTTCGAACACCGGGGAGCTGTTTTTT
>TRBV30|.|.|TRBJ2-3
CAWSVRVSGLRADTQYF
TGTGCCTGGAGTGTACGGGTTTCGGGGTTGAGGGCAGATACGCAGTATTTT
>TRBV28|.|TRBD1|TRBJ1-2
CASSSQGRNYGYTF
TGTGCCAGCAGTTCACAGGGGCGTAACTATGGCTACACCTTC
>TRBV11-2|.|TRBD1|TRBJ1-5
CASSLGQINQPQHF
TGTGCCAGCAGCCTGGGACAGATTAATCAGCCCCAGCATTTT
>TRBV6-5|.|TRBD2|TRBJ2-5
CASSASGGAEETQYF
TGTGCCAGCAGCGCCAGCGGGGGGGCCGAGGAGACCCAGTACTTC
>TRBV5-4|.|.|TRBJ2-3
CASSPERSSGTDTQYF
TGTGCCAGCAGCCCCGAGAGGTCGAGCGGCACAGATACGCAGTATTTT
>TRBV19|.|TRBD2|TRBJ2-2
CASYHGGGLAGDTGELFF
TGTGCCAGTTATCATGGTGGGGGACTAGCGGGAGACACCGGGGAGCTGTTTTTT
>TRBV5-1|.|.|TRBJ2-7
CASSVASVYEQYF
TGCGCCAGCAGCGTAGCCTCAGTTTACGAGCAGTACTTC
>TRBV19|few|TRBD2|TRBJ2-1
CASSPRLAGGQNEQFF
TGTGCCAGTAGTCCCAGACTAGCGGGGGGGCAGAATGAGCAGTTCTTC
>TRBV6-5|.|.|TRBJ1-5
CASWAGNQPQHF
TGTGCCAGCTGGGCGGGAAATCAGCCCCAGCATTTT
>TRBV19|once|TRBD2|TRBJ2-3
CASSSGLAVYDTQYF
TGTGCCAGTAGTTCGGGACTAGCGGTGTACGATACGCAGTATTTT
>TRBV5-4|.|TRBD1|TRBJ1-1
CASSPAWGAGGNGTEAFF
TGTGCCAGCAGCCCCGCTTGGGGGGCAGGGGGCAATGGCACTGAAGCTTTCTTT
>TRBV10-3|once|.|TRBJ2-7
CAISDAYEQYF
TGTGCCATCAGTGACGCCTACGAGCAGTACTTC
>TRBV4-1|.|.|TRBJ1-4
CASSQGRGGEKLFF
TGCGCCAGCAGCCAAGGCAGGGGTGGTGAAAAACTGTTTTTT
>TRBV21-1|.|.|TRBJ1-2
CASRQGANYGYTF
TGTGCCAGCCGACAGGGGGCTAACTATGGCTACACCTTC
>TRBV6-5|.|.|TRBJ2-7
CASSGGGGRYEQYF
TGTGCCAGCAGCGGAGGGGGGGGCAGATACGAGCAGTACTTC
>TRBV7-9|few|TRBD2|TRBJ2-1
CASSPSLVAGDPYNEQFF
TGTGCCAGCAGCCCCTCCTTAGTGGCGGGGGATCCGTACAATGAGCAGTTCTTC
>TRBV18|few|TRBD2|TRBJ2-1
CASSPRSGGPYNEQFF
TGTGCCAGCTCACCCCGAAGCGGGGGACCCTACAATGAGCAGTTCTTC
>TRBV3-1/TRBV3-2|many|.|TRBJ2-1
CASTSRGAPSYNEQFF
TGTGCCAGCACCTCCCGGGGGGCCCCATCCTACAATGAGCAGTTCTTC
>TRBV6-2/TRBV6-3|.|TRBD1|TRBJ1-1
CASSYSTGGSEAFF
TGTGCCAGCAGTTACTCTACAGGGGGCTCTGAAGCTTTCTTT
>TRBV6-5|once|.|TRBJ2-3
CASTRGGLRTDTQYF
TGTGCCAGCACACGCGGGGGCCTACGCACAGATACGCAGTATTTT
>TRBV19|.|.|TRBJ2-7
CASSIAGSSYEQYF
TGTGCCAGTAGTATAGCGGGTTCCTCCTACGAGCAGTACTTC
>TRBV7-9|.|TRBD2|TRBJ2-2
CASSLTSGGNTGELFF
TGTGCCAGCAGTTTAACTAGCGGGGGAAACACCGGGGAGCTGTTTTTT
>TRBV11-2|.|TRBD2|TRBJ2-1
CASSLLASGGRTYNEQFF
TGTGCCAGCAGCTTGCTTGCCAGCGGGGGGCGGACCTACAATGAGCAGTTCTTC
>TRBV6-2/TRBV6-3|.|.|TRBJ1-1
CASSYSWQGNTEAFF
TGTGCCAGCAGTTACTCCTGGCAGGGGAACACTGAAGCTTTCTTT
>TRBV7-6|.|TRBD2|TRBJ2-3
CASSLGLAEDTQYF
TGTGCCAGCAGCTTAGGGCTAGCGGAAGATACGCAGTATTTT
>TRBV9|once|.|TRBJ1-1
CASTDSMNTEAFF
TGTGCCAGCACCGACAGCATGAACACTGAAGCTTTCTTT
>TRBV7-9|few|TRBD2|TRBJ2-3
CASRNRPSGGLRTDTQYF
TGTGCCAGCAGAAATAGGCCTAGCGGGGGGCTTCGCACAGATACGCAGTATTTT
>TRBV9|.|.|TRBJ2-1
CASSVYPGVSSYNEQFF
TGTGCCAGCAGCGTTTACCCCGGGGTGAGCTCCTACAATGAGCAGTTCTTC
>TRBV5-4|.|TRBD1|TRBJ1-1
CASNMGQGLITEAFF
TGTGCCAGCAATATGGGACAGGGTTTGATCACTGAAGCTTTCTTT
>TRBV3-1/TRBV3-2|.|.|TRBJ1-6
CASSQDLPMSSYNSPLHF
TGTGCCAGCAGCCAAGATCTGCCCATGAGCTCCTATAATTCACCCCTCCACTTT
>TRBV29-1|.|.|TRBJ2-5
CSVVRQQETQYF
TGCAGCGTTGTGAGGCAGCAAGAGACCCAGTACTTC
>TRBV4-3|once|TRBD1|TRBJ1-3
CASSQDPRQGGNTIYF
TGCGCCAGCAGCCAAGATCCGAGACAGGGTGGCAACACCATATATTTT
>TRBV24-1|few|TRBD1|TRBJ1-5
CATRHRGTLHPQHF
TGTGCCACCAGACACAGGGGCACCCTTCATCCCCAGCATTTT
>TRBV2|.|.|TRBJ2-3
CASSDVSGSPDTQYF
TGTGCCAGCAGTGACGTGTCAGGTTCACCAGATACGCAGTATTTT
>TRBV24-1|.|TRBD1|TRBJ2-7
CAAGTGNEQYF
TGTGCCGCGGGGACAGGCAACGAGCAGTACTTC
>TRBV5-1|few|TRBD1|TRBJ1-2
CASSLGQGANYGYTF
TGCGCCAGCAGCCTCGGACAGGGCGCTAACTATGGCTACACCTTC
>TRBV7-2|.|TRBD1|TRBJ1-2
CASSSTGTGTDGYTF
TGTGCCAGCAGCTCCACCGGGACAGGGACTGATGGCTACACCTTC
>TRBV27|.|.|TRBJ2-3
CASSFGVRADTQYF
TGTGCCAGCAGTTTCGGGGTGAGGGCAGATACGCAGTATTTT